These 10 T cell receptor beta chains were sequenced from one sample in a study of blood T cells in healthy people across ages. Sample-barcoded 5' priming and a J-beta primer mix drove a second PCR of 7 to 11 cycles. Via MiXCR, TCRdb re-called the 5' RACE reads, giving one row per CDR3 protein. Among hundreds of thousands of distinct CDR3 sequences, 45% to 70% were seen once, and the ten largest hold about 26%. The sample taken for sequencing was blood. The receptors here all came from a man aged 40-50 years in good health.

This clonotype was seen a handful of times. This sequence joins TRBV12-3 or TRBV12-4 and TRBJ2-5; D remains ambiguous. This CDR3 comprises 14 residues. V was trimmed by 3 bases and J by 5 bases, leaving 13 bases between them. CDR3 amino acids: CASSLDYLEETQYF. The CDR3 DNA sequence: TGTGCCAGCAGTTTGGATTATTTAGAGGAGACCCAGTACTTC.

This clonotype was detected only a few times. The CDR3 protein is CASSYPGSYEQYF. The CDR3 nucleotides are TGTGCCAGCAGTTACCCAGGCTCCTACGAGCAGTACTTC. The V gene is TRBV6-2 or TRBV6-3, the J gene TRBJ2-7; D is unresolved. The CDR3 totals 13 residues. Trimming removed 2 bases from V and 0 bases from J, with 5 bases in between. Germline loops: CDR1 MNHEY, CDR2 SVGEGT.

This clonotype was seen a few times. The V call is TRBV14, the J call TRBJ1-2; D is unclear. Germline CDR1 SGHDN, CDR2 FVKESK. Trimming cost V 5 bases and J 2 bases, with 9 bases left between them. The CDR3 extends over 13 amino acids. CDR3 DNA: TGTGCCAGCAGCGGAGATTCAAACTATGGCTACACCTTC. Its translation is CASSGDSNYGYTF.

This clonotype has only a few counts. The chain combines TRBV2 with TRBJ2-1, with TRBD2 matching over 10 bases. This CDR3 is 16 amino acids long. The V gene end was trimmed by 5 bases and the J gene end by 7 bases; junction bases not matched to a gene: 11. CDR1 is SNHLY and CDR2 is FYNNEI in the germline V gene. CDR3 sequence: CASSPSPGLATNEQFF. Here the CDR3 DNA reads TGTGCCAGCAGTCCCTCCCCGGGACTAGCGACTAATGAGCAGTTCTTC.

In this sample, this clonotype turned up a few times. The chain carries TRBV7-2 and TRBJ2-7, with 10 bases fitting TRBD1. The germline V gene encodes CDR1 SGHTA and CDR2 FQGNSA. Germline trimming cut 3 bases from V and 4 bases from J; bases unmatched to any gene: 3. This CDR3 region has 14 residues. The DNA for the CDR3 is TGTGCCAGCAGCTTTCCGGGACAGGGGTACGAGCAGTACTTC. Protein: CASSFPGQGYEQYF.

This chain links TRBV6-5 with TRBJ1-2; D gene ambiguous. Germline CDR1 MNHEY, CDR2 SVGAGI. The CDR3 covers 13 residues. Trimming shortened V by 2 bases and J by 4 bases, and 8 bases separated the two germline ends. CDR3 region: CASSYGDRYGYTF. The CDR3 region has the DNA TGTGCCAGCAGTTACGGGGATCGCTATGGCTACACCTTC.

The rearrangement uses TRBV7-3 and TRBJ1-6; D is uncertain. The germline V gene has CDR1 SGHTA and CDR2 FQGTGA. V shed 8 bases and J shed 7 bases, with 18 bases lying between them. This CDR3 spans 15 amino acids. CDR3 residues: CASGRDGRINSPLHF. The CDR3 nucleotides read TGTGCCAGCGGCCGAGACGGACGGATCAATTCACCCCTCCACTTT.

The genes are TRBV2 and TRBJ2-7, with a tentative D call TRBD2 (6 bases). Trimming pared 7 bases from V and 1 base from J, leaving 17 bases between. The germline CDR1 and CDR2 sequences are SNHLY and FYNNEI. The CDR3 length is 15 residues. This chain's CDR3 is CASTFGGTASYEQYF. CDR3 DNA: TGTGCCAGCACATTCGGAGGGACGGCGTCCTACGAGCAGTACTTC.

This clonotype was counted only a few times. The V call is TRBV6-6, the J call TRBJ2-1; TRBD2 aligns across 12 bases. This CDR3 is 16 amino acids long. CDR1 and CDR2 (germline): MNHNY, SVGAGI (reference sequence). Trimming at V came to 5 bases and at J to 5 bases, leaving 7 bases not matched to a gene. The CDR3 reads CASSPRTSGIDNEQFF. The CDR3 nucleotides read TGTGCCAGCAGTCCGAGGACTAGCGGGATAGACAATGAGCAGTTCTTC.

This clonotype was recorded a few times. This chain connects TRBV4-2 to TRBJ2-3; D is unresolved. The CDR3 runs to 13 residues. CDR1 LGHNA and CDR2 YNFKEQ come from the germline V gene. The V end lost 0 bases, the J end lost 2 bases, and 3 bases lay between the germline ends. The CDR3 DNA follows: TGTGCCAGCAGCCAAGAGGCCACAGATACGCAGTATTTT. Its protein product is CASSQEATDTQYF.